This T cell receptor beta chain was captured in a study of vaccination effects on CD4 cells after COVID-19. Study information: After the second dose, samples were taken at median day 72.

This clone was seen a handful of times. The antigen is unknown. Repertoires were generated with immunoSEQ multiplex PCR, while TCRdb's copy carries only in-frame clones and drops some. The data show around 49,000 clones, 55% to 85% seen once. The length of the CDR3 is 18 residues. V shed 5 bases and J shed 1 base, with 23 bases lying between them. Looked up from germline, CDR1 is SGHVS and CDR2 is FQNEAQ. Researchers isolated CD4+ T cells once approximately 10 days of culture had elapsed. Either the mRNA-1273 or the BNT162b2 vaccine was given to participants as two doses. Prior SARS-CoV-2 infection was absent in the vaccine recipients, as shown by negative nucleocapsid antibodies.

The specimen comprised CD4+ T cells from PBMCs cultured without peptide, sampled after COVID-19 vaccination. This clonotype was sampled from a human donor who received a COVID-19 vaccine. This sequence joins TRBV7-8 and TRBJ1-2; no definite D call. CDR3: CASSTQEEALLINYGYTF. DNA for the CDR3: TGTGCCAGCAGCACACAAGAAGAGGCGCTACTAATTAACTATGGCTACACCTTC.